These 25 T cell receptor beta chains share one sample of origin, sequenced in a study of T cell responses to AZD1222 COVID-19 vaccine. Libraries were prepared by immunoSEQ multiplex PCR; TCRdb keeps only in-frame clonotypes and omits some of them. The table includes around 150,000 clones, about 93% detected once. The sample was peripheral blood, taken 28 days after the second AZD1222 dose. The receptor set was obtained from an adult who received the AZD1222 COVID-19 vaccine.

The chain carries TRBV25-1 and TRBJ2-2, with a weak D call TRBD2 (6 bases). CDR1 is MGHDK and CDR2 is SYGVNS in the germline V gene. Trimming removed 8 bases at V and 3 bases at J, with 10 bases between. This CDR3 is 13 amino acids long. CDR3: CASLGGDTGELFF. The CDR3 DNA follows: TGTGCCAGCCTTGGAGGGGACACCGGGGAGCTGTTTTTT.

This clone has only a few counts. The chain has TRBV12-3 or TRBV12-4 and TRBJ1-4; no clear D. The CDR3 spans 13 residues. The V end was cut by 3 bases, the J end by 8 bases, with 10 bases between. The CDR3 loop reads CASSFEGREKLFF. CDR3 DNA sequence: TGTGCCAGCAGTTTTGAGGGTAGGGAAAAACTGTTTTTT.

V usage is TRBV10-1 and J usage is TRBJ2-1, with a weak D call TRBD1 (6 bases). Germline CDR1 is WNHNN and CDR2 is SYGVQD (reference sequence). V was clipped by 5 bases and J by 9 bases, with 20 bases between them. CDR3 length: 15 amino acids. CDR3 DNA sequence: TGCGCCAGCAGTCCCGGACGTGGGGGCGAGGTTGAGCAGTTCTTC. It yields the protein CASSPGRGGEVEQFF.

The chain recombines TRBV5-4 with TRBJ2-1; TRBD2 might be the D (6 bases). The CDR3 runs 15 residues. CDR1 and CDR2 from the germline V gene are SGHNT and YYREEE (reference sequence). V was shortened by 0 bases and J by 9 bases, with 16 bases between the two germline ends. CDR3 in amino acids: CASSLGGRNTGEQFF. The CDR3 DNA reads TGTGCCAGCAGCTTGGGAGGGAGGAATACCGGTGAGCAGTTCTTC.

V usage is TRBV10-3 and J usage is TRBJ1-1; D may be TRBD1 (6 bases). Germline CDR1 reads ENHRY; CDR2 reads SYGVKD. V lost 3 bases and J 6 bases, leaving 14 bases between the germline ends. The CDR3 is 14 amino acids. The CDR3 sequence is CAISDPTGNAEAFF. For the CDR3, the DNA is TGTGCCATCAGTGACCCGACAGGAAACGCTGAAGCTTTCTTT.

The chain combines TRBV9 with TRBJ2-1; 9 bases map to TRBD1. The CDR3 is 17 amino acids. CDR1 and CDR2 from the germline V gene are SGDLS and YYNGEE. J was trimmed by 1 base and V by 4 bases; bases with no gene match: 9. CDR3 coding DNA: TGTGCCAGCAGCAACTCCGGGACAGGGCCGTCCTACAATGAGCAGTTCTTC. Translation: CASSNSGTGPSYNEQFF.

The chain has TRBV28 and TRBJ2-1; the D is unclear. CDR1 is MDHEN and CDR2 is SYDVKM in the germline V gene. CDR3 length equals 13 residues. Trimming cost V 2 bases and J 7 bases, with 9 bases left between them. CDR3 bases: TGTGCCAGCAGTTTACTCCGGTTTAATGAGCAGTTCTTC. Amino acid sequence: CASSLLRFNEQFF.

J is TRBJ2-3 and V is TRBV5-1; D perhaps matches TRBD2 (6 bases). Per the germline V gene, CDR1 is SGHRS and CDR2 is YFSETQ. V was trimmed by 5 bases and J by 4 bases, leaving 11 bases between them. The CDR3 contains 13 residues. DNA of the CDR3: TGCGCCAGCAGATGGGACTCTGCAGATACGCAGTATTTT. It translates to CASRWDSADTQYF.

The V and J genes are TRBV5-6 and TRBJ1-1; D is uncertain. V was pared by 0 bases and J by 4 bases, with 1 base between. CDR1 and CDR2 (germline): SGHDT, YYEEEE. This CDR3 is 11 amino acids long. Here the CDR3 DNA reads TGTGCCAGCAGCTTGGTCACTGAAGCTTTCTTT. It translates to CASSLVTEAFF.

V usage is TRBV6-6 and J usage is TRBJ1-3; possible D gene TRBD1, 5 bases. CDR3 size: 15 residues. Trimming pared 7 bases from V and 3 bases from J, leaving 16 bases between. Germline V gives CDR1 MNHNY, CDR2 SVGAGI (reference sequence). In nucleotides, the CDR3 is TGTGCCAGCACCCCCCCGGGGGGTAATGGAAACACCATATATTTT. Encoded protein: CASTPPGGNGNTIYF.

The chain carries TRBV19 and TRBJ2-6; 12 bases fit TRBD2. This CDR3 comprises 18 residues. Germline lookup yields CDR1 LNHDA and CDR2 SQIVND (reference sequence). V gave up 5 bases and J gave up 4 bases; unmatched junction bases: 9. The CDR3 protein is CASSPRTSGAPGANVLTF. CDR3 nucleotides: TGTGCCAGTAGTCCACGGACTAGCGGGGCCCCCGGGGCCAACGTCCTGACTTTC.

In regard to this clone: In the same sample, other DNA sequences code for this CDR3. The gene calls are TRBV19 and TRBJ1-2; D gene unclear. The V end was cut by 3 bases, the J end by 4 bases, with 9 bases between. CDR3 length: 13 residues. Germline CDR1 reads LNHDA; CDR2 reads SQIVND (reference sequence). Written as DNA, the CDR3 is TGTGCCAGTAGTATGAGGAGAGGCTATGGCTACACCTTC. Translated: CASSMRRGYGYTF.

V and J are TRBV24-1 and TRBJ1-1; TRBD1 might be the D (5 bases). V lost 2 bases and J 4 bases, leaving 19 bases between the germline ends. CDR1 is KGHDR, CDR2 SFDVKD, per germline. This CDR3 region has 17 residues. CDR3 DNA sequence: TGTGCCACCAGTGATTCTCGGGTGGGGGAGGCAGGCACTGAAGCTTTCTTT. Translation: CATSDSRVGEAGTEAFF.

CDR3 bases: TGTGCCAGTAGTATAGATCGCCGACGGGAGACCCAGTACTTC. Its protein is CASSIDRRRETQYF. The chain joins TRBV19 to TRBJ2-5; D gene uncertain. Per the germline V gene, CDR1 is LNHDA and CDR2 is SQIVND (reference sequence). There are 14 residues in the CDR3. V lost 0 bases, J lost 5 bases, and 10 bases lay in between. The variable domain in full, completed from reference TRBV19 and TRBJ2-5, reads DGGITQSPKYLFRKEGQNVTLSCEQNLNHDAMYWYRQDPGQGLRLIYYSQIVNDFQKGDIAEGYSVSREKKESFPLTVTSAQKNPTAFYLCASSIDRRRETQYFGPGTRLLVL.

The J gene is TRBJ1-4, the V gene TRBV6-4; weak D call: TRBD1 (6 bases). CDR1 is MRHNA and CDR2 is SNTAGT in the germline V gene. V lost 4 bases to trimming and J lost 8 bases, with 17 bases between them. The CDR3 runs to 15 residues. The CDR3 coding sequence is TGTGCCAGCAGTGTGGGGGCCAGCCCGGGGGAAAAACTGTTTTTT. This sequence encodes CASSVGASPGEKLFF.

The chain joins TRBV19 to TRBJ1-1; maybe TRBD1 (6 bases). The ends were cut back, 5 bases at V and 6 bases at J, with 22 bases in the middle. The germline CDR1 and CDR2 sequences are LNHDA and SQIVND (reference sequence). This CDR3 contains 16 residues. The CDR3 region is CASSRSRGGRESEAFF. The DNA of the CDR3 is TGTGCCAGTAGTCGTTCCAGGGGAGGGAGGGAGTCTGAAGCTTTCTTT.

The rearrangement uses TRBV5-1 and TRBJ2-7; D ambiguous. Germline values: CDR1 SGHRS, CDR2 YFSETQ. Trimming removed 0 bases from V and 5 bases from J, with 3 bases in between. The CDR3 contains 11 residues. DNA of the CDR3: TGCGCCAGCAGCTTGGACGACGAGCAGTACTTC. Amino acids: CASSLDDEQYF.

The chain couples TRBV12-5 to TRBJ1-6, with 10 bases matching TRBD1. Germline CDR1 reads LGHNT; CDR2 reads FRNRAP. V lost 3 bases and J lost 9; bases outside the gene matches: 11. CDR3 size: 17 residues. In nucleotides, the CDR3 is TGTGCTAGTGGTTTTGATACTATGACAGGGGGCCGTTCACCCCTCCACTTT. It codes for CASGFDTMTGGRSPLHF.

This clone occurred a few times. The J gene is TRBJ1-3, the V gene TRBV7-4; D gene ambiguous. Trimming took 3 bases from V and 0 from J, leaving 6 bases between them. Per the germline V gene, CDR1 is SGHVT and CDR2 is SQSDAQ. CDR3 length equals 14 residues. DNA for the CDR3: TGTGCCAGCAGCTTTCGTCGCTCTGGAAACACCATATATTTT. Residues: CASSFRRSGNTIYF.

V is TRBV10-3 and J is TRBJ2-2, with D unclear. Germline CDR1 and CDR2: ENHRY and SYGVKD. The CDR3 has 13 amino acids. V was trimmed by 0 bases and J by 6 bases, leaving 5 bases between them. The CDR3 spells CAISESVAGELFF. The CDR3 DNA sequence: TGTGCCATCAGTGAGTCGGTCGCCGGGGAGCTGTTTTTT.

This clone came up once. The rearrangement uses TRBV11-2 and TRBJ1-1; TRBD1 matches 8 bases. The V segment lost 4 bases and the J segment 2 bases; nucleotides outside the gene matches: 6. The CDR3 has 15 residues. Germline assignment: CDR1 SGHAT and CDR2 FQNNGV. The CDR3 bases are TGTGCCAGCAGCTCGGTCGGACAGGGAAACACTGAAGCTTTCTTT. It encodes CASSSVGQGNTEAFF.

The rearrangement joins TRBV6-5 to TRBJ1-2, with 7 bases matching TRBD1. J gave up 6 bases and V 6 bases, and 10 bases lay outside the gene matches. The V gene's germline CDR1 is MNHEY and CDR2 SVGAGI. The length of the CDR3 is 14 residues. The DNA for the CDR3 is TGTGCCAGCAGGTTAGGACAGGCGAGGCATGGCTACACCTTC. Its protein is CASRLGQARHGYTF.

The table lists this clone with a count of one. This chain uses TRBV6-5 with TRBJ1-1; unclear D gene. V lost 4 bases to trimming and J lost 2 bases, with 8 bases between them. Germline V gives CDR1 MNHEY, CDR2 SVGAGI. The CDR3 runs 13 residues. The DNA of the CDR3 is TGTGCCAGCAGTTTAGACGGAAACACTGAAGCTTTCTTT. Protein product: CASSLDGNTEAFF.

By share of the sample, this clone is medium-sized. This chain uses TRBV23-1 with TRBJ1-5; TRBD1 aligns across 11 bases. TRBV23-1 is marked as an open reading frame, function uncertain. The V and J ends lost 0 bases and 1 base, in that order; junction bases with no gene match: 11. This CDR3 comprises 20 residues. The CDR3 DNA reads as TGCGCCAGCAGTCAATCGGCCGGGACAGGGGGACTTGTAAGCAATCAGCCCCAGCATTTT. Amino acid sequence: CASSQSAGTGGLVSNQPQHF.

The CDR3 loop reads CASSDAGGNSPLHF. The DNA for the CDR3 is TGTGCCAGCAGTGACGCTGGGGGTAATTCACCCCTCCACTTT. The chain recombines TRBV6-1 with TRBJ1-6, with a possible D match to TRBD1 (5 bases). The germline V and J ends were trimmed by 3 bases and 6 bases, with 9 bases remaining between them. The CDR3 spans 14 residues. Germline V gives CDR1 MNHNS, CDR2 SASEGT.